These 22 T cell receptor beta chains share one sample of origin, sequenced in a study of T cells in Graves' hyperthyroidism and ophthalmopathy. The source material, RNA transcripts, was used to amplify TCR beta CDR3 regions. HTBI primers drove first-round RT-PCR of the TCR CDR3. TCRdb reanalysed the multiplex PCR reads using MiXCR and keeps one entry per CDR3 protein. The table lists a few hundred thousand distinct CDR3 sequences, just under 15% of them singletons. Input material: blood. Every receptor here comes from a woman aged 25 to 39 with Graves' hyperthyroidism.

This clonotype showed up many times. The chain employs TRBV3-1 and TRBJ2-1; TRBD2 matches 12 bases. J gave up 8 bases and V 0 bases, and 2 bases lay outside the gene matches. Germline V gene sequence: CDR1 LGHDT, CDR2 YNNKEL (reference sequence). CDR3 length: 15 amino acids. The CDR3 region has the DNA TGTGCCAGCAGCCAAGAAAGACTAGCGGGAGATGAGCAGTTCTTC. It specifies CASSQERLAGDEQFF.

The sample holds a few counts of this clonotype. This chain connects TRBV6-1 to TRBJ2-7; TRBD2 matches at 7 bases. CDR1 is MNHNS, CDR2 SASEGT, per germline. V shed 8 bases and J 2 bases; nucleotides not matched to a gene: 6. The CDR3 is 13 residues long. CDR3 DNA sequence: TGTGCCAGCCAGGGAGGGCCCACCTACGAGCAGTACTTC. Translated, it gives CASQGGPTYEQYF.

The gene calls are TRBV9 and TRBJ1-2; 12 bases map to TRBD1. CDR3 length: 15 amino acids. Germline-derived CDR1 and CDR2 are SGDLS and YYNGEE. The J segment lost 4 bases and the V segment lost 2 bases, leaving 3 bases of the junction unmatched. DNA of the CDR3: TGTGCCAGCAGCGTGACGGGACAGGGGGCCTATGGCTACACCTTC. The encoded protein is CASSVTGQGAYGYTF.

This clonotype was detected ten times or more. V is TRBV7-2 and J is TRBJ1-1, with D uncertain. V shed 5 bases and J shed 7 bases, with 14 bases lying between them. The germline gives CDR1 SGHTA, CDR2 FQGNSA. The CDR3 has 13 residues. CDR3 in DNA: TGTGCCAGCAGCCTTACCTCGGACGGTGAAGCTTTCTTT. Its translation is CASSLTSDGEAFF.

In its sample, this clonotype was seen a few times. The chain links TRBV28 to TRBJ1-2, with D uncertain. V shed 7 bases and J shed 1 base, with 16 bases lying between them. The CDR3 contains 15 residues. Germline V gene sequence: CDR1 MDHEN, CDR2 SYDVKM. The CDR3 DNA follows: TGTGCCAGCACCAAGACGGGCCTCATTAACTATGGCTACACCTTC. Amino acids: CASTKTGLINYGYTF.

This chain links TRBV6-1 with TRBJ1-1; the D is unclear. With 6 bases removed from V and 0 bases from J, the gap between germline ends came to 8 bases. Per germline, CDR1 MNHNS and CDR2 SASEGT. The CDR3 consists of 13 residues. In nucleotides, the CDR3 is TGTGCCAGCAGCGAGGTTCTGAACACTGAAGCTTTCTTT. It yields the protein CASSEVLNTEAFF.

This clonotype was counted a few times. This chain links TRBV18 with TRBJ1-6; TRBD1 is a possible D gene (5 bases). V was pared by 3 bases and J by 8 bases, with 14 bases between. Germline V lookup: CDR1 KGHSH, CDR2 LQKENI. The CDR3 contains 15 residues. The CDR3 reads CASSPLPQGDSPLHF. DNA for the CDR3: TGTGCCAGCTCACCCTTACCCCAGGGAGATTCACCCCTCCACTTT.

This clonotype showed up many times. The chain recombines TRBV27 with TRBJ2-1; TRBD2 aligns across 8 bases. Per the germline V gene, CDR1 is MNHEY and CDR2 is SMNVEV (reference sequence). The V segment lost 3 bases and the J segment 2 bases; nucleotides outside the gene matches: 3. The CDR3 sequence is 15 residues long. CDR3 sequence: CASSFTSGPYNEQFF. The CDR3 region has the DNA TGTGCCAGCAGTTTTACTAGCGGACCCTACAATGAGCAGTTCTTC.

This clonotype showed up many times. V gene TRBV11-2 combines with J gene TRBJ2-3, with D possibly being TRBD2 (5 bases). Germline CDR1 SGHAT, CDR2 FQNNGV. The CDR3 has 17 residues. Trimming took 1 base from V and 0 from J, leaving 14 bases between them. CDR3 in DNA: TGTGCCAGCAGCTTAGGGAGGACTGGACGTAGCACAGATACGCAGTATTTT. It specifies CASSLGRTGRSTDTQYF.

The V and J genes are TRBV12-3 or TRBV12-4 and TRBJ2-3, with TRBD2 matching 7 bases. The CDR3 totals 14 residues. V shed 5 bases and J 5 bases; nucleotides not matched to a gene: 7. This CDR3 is CASSAQGGGDTQYF. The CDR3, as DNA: TGTGCCAGCAGTGCTCAGGGCGGGGGAGATACGCAGTATTTT.

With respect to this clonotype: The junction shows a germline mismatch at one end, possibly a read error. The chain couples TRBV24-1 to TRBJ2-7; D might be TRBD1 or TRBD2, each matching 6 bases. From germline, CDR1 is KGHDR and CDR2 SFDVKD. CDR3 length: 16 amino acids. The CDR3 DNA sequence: TGTGACACCAGTGATCCCGGGGAGGACAGACCCACCGAGCAGTACTTC. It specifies CDTSDPGEDRPTEQYF.

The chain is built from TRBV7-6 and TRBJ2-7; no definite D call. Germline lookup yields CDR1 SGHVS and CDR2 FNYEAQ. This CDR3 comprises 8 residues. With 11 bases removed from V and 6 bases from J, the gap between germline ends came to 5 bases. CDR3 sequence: CARTEQYF. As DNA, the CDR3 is TGTGCCCGGACCGAGCAGTACTTC.

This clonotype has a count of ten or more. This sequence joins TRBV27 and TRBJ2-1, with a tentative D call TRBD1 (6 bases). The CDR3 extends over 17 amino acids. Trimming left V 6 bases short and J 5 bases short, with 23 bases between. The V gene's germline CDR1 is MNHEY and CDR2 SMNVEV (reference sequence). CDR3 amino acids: CASSRYPLQGKDNEQFF. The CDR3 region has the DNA TGTGCCAGCAGCCGATACCCACTTCAGGGGAAAGACAATGAGCAGTTCTTC.

In DNA, the CDR3 is TGTGCCAGCAGTTCCTGGGATCTAGCGGGACCCTCTAGCACAGATACGCAGTATTTT. Protein sequence: CASSSWDLAGPSSTDTQYF. The chain couples TRBV27 to TRBJ2-3; 9 bases are a match to TRBD2. V dropped 4 bases and J dropped 0; count of bases not matched to a gene: 14. Per the germline V gene, CDR1 is MNHEY and CDR2 is SMNVEV (reference sequence). This CDR3 comprises 19 residues.

CDR3 amino acids: CASTRAGGPYEQYF. CDR3 coding DNA: TGTGCCAGCACCAGAGCCGGGGGCCCCTACGAGCAGTACTTC. The gene calls are TRBV5-4 and TRBJ2-7; D tentatively fits TRBD1 or TRBD2 (6 bases each). Trimming left V 6 bases short and J 2 bases short, with 15 bases between. The CDR3 consists of 14 residues. Per the germline V gene, CDR1 is SGHNT and CDR2 is YYREEE (reference sequence).

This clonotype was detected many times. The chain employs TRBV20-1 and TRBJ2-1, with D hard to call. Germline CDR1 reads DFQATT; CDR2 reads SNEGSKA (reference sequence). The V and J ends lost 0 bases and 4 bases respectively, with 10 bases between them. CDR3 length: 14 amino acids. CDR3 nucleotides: TGCAGTGCTAGAGATTTAGAGAAGTACAATGAGCAGTTCTTC. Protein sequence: CSARDLEKYNEQFF.

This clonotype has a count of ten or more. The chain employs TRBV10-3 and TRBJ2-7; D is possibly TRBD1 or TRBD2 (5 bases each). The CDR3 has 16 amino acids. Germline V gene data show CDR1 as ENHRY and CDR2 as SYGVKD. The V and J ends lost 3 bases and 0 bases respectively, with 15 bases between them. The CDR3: CAISDPGTRSSYEQYF. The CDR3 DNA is TGTGCCATCAGTGACCCGGGGACGCGAAGCTCCTACGAGCAGTACTTC.

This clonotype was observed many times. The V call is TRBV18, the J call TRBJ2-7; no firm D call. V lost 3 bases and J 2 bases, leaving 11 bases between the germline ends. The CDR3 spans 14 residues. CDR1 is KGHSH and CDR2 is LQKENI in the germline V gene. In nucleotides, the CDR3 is TGTGCCAGCTCACCGTCGAGGCCCCCCTACGAGCAGTACTTC. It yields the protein CASSPSRPPYEQYF.

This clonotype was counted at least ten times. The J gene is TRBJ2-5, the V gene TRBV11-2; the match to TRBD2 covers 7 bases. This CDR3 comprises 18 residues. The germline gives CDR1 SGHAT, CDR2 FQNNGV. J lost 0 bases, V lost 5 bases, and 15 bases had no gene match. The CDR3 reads CASSPRTSSALYQETQYF. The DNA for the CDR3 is TGTGCCAGCAGCCCTCGGACTAGTTCCGCATTGTACCAAGAGACCCAGTACTTC. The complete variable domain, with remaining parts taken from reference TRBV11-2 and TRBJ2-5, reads EAGVAQSPRYKIIEKRQSVAFWCNPISGHATLYWYQQILGQGPKLLIQFQNNGVVDDSQLPKDRFSAERLKGVDSTLKIQPAKLEDSAVYLCASSPRTSSALYQETQYFGPGTRLLVL.

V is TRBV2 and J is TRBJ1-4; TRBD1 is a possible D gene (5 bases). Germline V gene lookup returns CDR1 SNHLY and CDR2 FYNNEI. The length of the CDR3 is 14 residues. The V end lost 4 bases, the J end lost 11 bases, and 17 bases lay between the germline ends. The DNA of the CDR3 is TGTGCCAGCAGTGCAGGGACTGGAGAGGGGAAACTGTTTTTT. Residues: CASSAGTGEGKLFF.

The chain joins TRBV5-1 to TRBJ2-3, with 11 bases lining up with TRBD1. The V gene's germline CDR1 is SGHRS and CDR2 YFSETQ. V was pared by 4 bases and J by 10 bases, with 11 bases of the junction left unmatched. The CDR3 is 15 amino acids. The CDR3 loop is CASSLQGQGVDAQYF. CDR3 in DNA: TGCGCCAGCAGCCTACAGGGACAGGGGGTGGATGCGCAGTATTTT.

As DNA, the CDR3 is TGTGCCACCAGTGGGACGGACTTCTACGAGCAGTACTTC. Encoded protein: CATSGTDFYEQYF. This chain links TRBV24-1 with TRBJ2-7, with D possibly TRBD2 on 5 matching bases. V lost 5 bases, J lost 3 bases, and 10 bases lay in between. CDR1 and CDR2 (germline): KGHDR, SFDVKD. The CDR3 is 13 residues long.